A selection of T cell receptor beta chains follows, all from one sample in a study of blood T cell repertoires in COVID-19. Profiled with immunoSEQ multiplex PCR; TCRdb holds only in-frame clones, not every one. Here the sample spans about 270,000 clones, roughly 88% being singletons. The sequencing sample was made of peripheral blood. The receptors shown here come from a woman older than 75 with COVID-19, enrolled during active disease. Both conserved end residues are part of each CDR3. The D gene is left open where the match is weak. Clone size is shown for a subset of rows, as once, few, many or a class of expanded clone.

j_gene	v_gene	d_gene	abundance	CDR3aa	CDR3nt
TRBJ1-2	TRBV6-1	NA	NA	CASSEAGQLYGYTF	TGTGCCAGCAGTGAAGCAGGACAGTTATATGGCTACACCTTC
TRBJ2-5	TRBV6-2/TRBV6-3	NA	NA	CASSPPRETQYF	TGTGCCAGCAGCCCTCCCAGAGAGACCCAGTACTTC
TRBJ1-2	TRBV28	TRBD1	NA	CASNYGTVTRGTF	TGTGCCAGCAATTACGGGACAGTGACTCGAGGCACCTTC
TRBJ1-2	TRBV27	NA	NA	CASSPAGHYGYTF	TGTGCCAGCAGTCCCGCGGGGCACTATGGCTACACCTTC
TRBJ1-3	TRBV6-5	TRBD1	NA	CASTRDRGNTIYF	TGTGCCAGCACCAGGGACAGGGGAAACACCATATATTTT
TRBJ1-2	TRBV5-6	NA	NA	CASSLKPQGAYGYTF	TGTGCCAGCAGCCTGAAACCACAGGGAGCCTATGGCTACACCTTC
TRBJ2-3	TRBV19	TRBD2	NA	CASNSGGAVDTQYF	TGTGCCAGTAATAGCGGGGGGGCCGTAGATACGCAGTATTTT
TRBJ2-5	TRBV11-3	TRBD2	few	CASSPAGGGETQYF	TGTGCCAGCAGCCCAGCGGGGGGCGGGGAGACCCAGTACTTC
TRBJ1-1	TRBV10-2	NA	NA	CASSVLNTEAFF	TGCGCCAGCAGCGTGTTGAACACTGAAGCTTTCTTT
TRBJ2-2	TRBV5-1	NA	NA	CASSPGIGELFF	TGCGCCAGCTCACCCGGGATCGGGGAGCTGTTTTTT
TRBJ1-1	TRBV11-2	TRBD1	NA	CASSNQQGAGTEAFF	TGTGCCAGCAGCAACCAACAGGGGGCAGGCACTGAAGCTTTCTTT
TRBJ2-3	TRBV5-1	TRBD2	NA	CASSSTSGGAYSDTQYF	TGCGCCAGCAGCTCCACTAGCGGGGGGGCTTACTCAGATACGCAGTATTTT
TRBJ1-3	TRBV28	NA	NA	CASSAPGSNSGNTIYF	TGTGCCAGCAGTGCCCCCGGGAGCAACTCTGGAAACACCATATATTTT
TRBJ1-2	TRBV6-6	NA	NA	CASSQLVRGNNYGYTF	TGTGCCAGCAGTCAGCTGGTGAGGGGGAATAACTATGGCTACACCTTC
TRBJ1-5	TRBV19	NA	NA	CASSRTNSNQPQHF	TGTGCCAGTAGCAGGACAAATAGCAATCAGCCCCAGCATTTT
TRBJ2-1	TRBV5-1	TRBD2	NA	CASSLPISGGYNEQFF	TGCGCCAGCAGCTTGCCTATTAGCGGGGGGTACAATGAGCAGTTCTTC
TRBJ1-2	TRBV9	NA	NA	CASSVDFEGYTF	TGTGCCAGCAGCGTAGACTTCGAAGGCTACACCTTC
TRBJ2-4	TRBV7-2	NA	NA	CASSLDTLSLAKNIQYF	TGTGCCAGCAGCTTAGATACACTAAGCCTAGCCAAAAACATTCAGTACTTC
TRBJ2-1	TRBV5-1	NA	NA	CASSLSLQGNEQFF	TGCGCCAGCAGCTTGTCCCTCCAGGGCAATGAGCAGTTCTTC
TRBJ2-7	TRBV21-1	NA	NA	CASSKASTSTGQGAIYEQYF	TGTGCCAGCAGCAAAGCTTCGACCTCGACGGGACAGGGGGCAATCTACGAGCAGTACTTC
TRBJ2-3	TRBV5-1	NA	NA	CATKEGARPDTQYF	TGCGCCACCAAGGAGGGGGCGCGACCAGATACGCAGTATTTT
TRBJ1-3	TRBV18	TRBD1	NA	CASSPPDRRNTIYF	TGTGCCAGCTCACCACCGGACAGGAGAAACACCATATATTTT
TRBJ2-3	TRBV30	TRBD2	NA	CAWGPGLGSTDTQYF	TGTGCCTGGGGTCCGGGACTAGGTAGCACAGATACGCAGTATTTT
TRBJ2-2	TRBV2	NA	NA	CASSEPRDSNTGELFF	TGTGCCAGCAGTGAACCAAGAGACTCGAACACCGGGGAGCTGTTTTTT
TRBJ2-5	TRBV11-2	NA	few	CASSLGLLETQYF	TGTGCCAGCAGCTTAGGGCTGCTGGAGACCCAGTACTTC
TRBJ2-1	TRBV5-1	TRBD2	NA	CASSLAPSGGASNEQFF	TGCGCCAGCAGCTTGGCCCCTAGCGGGGGGGCAAGCAATGAGCAGTTCTTC
TRBJ2-3	TRBV6-1	NA	NA	CASSERSAGSTDTQYF	TGTGCCAGCAGTGAAAGGTCGGCGGGGAGCACAGATACGCAGTATTTT
TRBJ2-3	TRBV7-9	TRBD2	NA	CASSLGAGGHSNTQYF	TGTGCCAGCAGCTTAGGAGCGGGGGGCCATTCAAATACGCAGTATTTT
TRBJ1-3	TRBV6-1	TRBD1	NA	CASSATSLGQGGGNTIYF	TGTGCCAGCAGTGCAACTTCACTCGGACAGGGGGGTGGAAACACCATATATTTT
TRBJ1-4	TRBV23-1	NA	NA	CASSRGGPGEKLFF	TGCGCCAGCTCCCGGGGGGGGCCGGGGGAAAAACTGTTTTTT
TRBJ2-5	TRBV18	TRBD1	NA	CASSLLPGTGGETQYF	TGTGCCAGCTCACTCCTCCCCGGGACAGGGGGTGAGACCCAGTACTTC
TRBJ2-2	TRBV5-1	NA	NA	CASSEGSFTGELFF	TGCGCCAGCAGCGAGGGCAGCTTTACCGGGGAGCTGTTTTTT
TRBJ2-5	TRBV7-2	NA	NA	CASSLALEGETQYF	TGTGCCAGCAGCTTGGCCCTAGAGGGTGAGACCCAGTACTTC
TRBJ1-2	TRBV19	NA	NA	CASSIYGASGGGGYTF	TGTGCCAGTAGTATATATGGTGCGTCAGGTGGTGGAGGCTACACCTTC
TRBJ2-3	TRBV14	TRBD1	NA	CASSPWTGITDTQYF	TGTGCCAGCAGCCCCTGGACAGGTATCACAGATACGCAGTATTTT
TRBJ2-1	TRBV7-9	TRBD1	NA	CASSFRDSPYNEQFF	TGTGCCAGCAGCTTCCGGGACAGCCCATACAATGAGCAGTTCTTC
TRBJ1-6	TRBV19	NA	NA	CASSLRDNSPLHF	TGTGCCAGTAGCCTGAGGGATAATTCACCCCTCCACTTT
TRBJ2-7	TRBV5-1	TRBD2	NA	CASGGDYPSYEQYF	TGCGCCAGCGGAGGGGACTATCCCTCCTACGAGCAGTACTTC
TRBJ1-6	TRBV30	NA	NA	CASPGRGRNSPLHF	TGTGCCTCGCCGGGGAGGGGTAGAAATTCACCCCTCCACTTT
TRBJ1-2	TRBV3-1/TRBV3-2	TRBD1	NA	CASSPSDRGLAYGYTF	TGTGCCAGCAGCCCCTCCGACAGGGGGCTAGCCTATGGCTACACCTTC
TRBJ1-1	TRBV7-7	NA	NA	CASSLMAGDTEAFF	TGTGCCAGCAGCTTGATGGCGGGGGACACTGAAGCTTTCTTT
TRBJ1-5	TRBV29-1	NA	NA	CSVAGDSNQPQHF	TGCAGCGTTGCCGGGGATAGCAATCAGCCCCAGCATTTT
TRBJ1-1	TRBV5-8	NA	NA	CASSVNRVTEAFF	TGTGCCAGCAGCGTAAACAGGGTGACTGAAGCTTTCTTT
TRBJ2-2	TRBV21-1	NA	once	CASSSAGGPANTGELFF	TGTGCCAGCAGCTCCGCGGGGGGACCCGCGAACACCGGGGAGCTGTTTTTT
TRBJ1-1	TRBV9	NA	NA	CASSVAGSMNTEAFF	TGTGCCAGCAGCGTGGCCGGGTCCATGAACACTGAAGCTTTCTTT
TRBJ1-5	TRBV28	TRBD1	NA	CATQGVNQPQHF	TGTGCCACCCAGGGGGTTAATCAGCCCCAGCATTTT
TRBJ1-1	TRBV29-1	TRBD1	NA	CSVRAGTASEAFF	TGCAGCGTCCGAGCAGGGACAGCCTCTGAAGCTTTCTTT
TRBJ1-5	TRBV28	NA	NA	CASIGGTSNQPQHF	TGTGCCAGCATTGGGGGGACGAGCAATCAGCCCCAGCATTTT
TRBJ1-3	TRBV7-2	TRBD1	NA	CASSLTGAGNTIYF	TGTGCCAGCAGCTTAACAGGGGCTGGAAACACCATATATTTT
TRBJ2-3	TRBV4-2	NA	NA	CASSQNPAGSTDTQYF	TGTGCCAGCAGCCAAAATCCGGCGGGGAGCACAGATACGCAGTATTTT
TRBJ1-2	TRBV7-2	TRBD1	few	CASSLAGQGTYGYTF	TGTGCCAGCAGCTTAGCGGGACAGGGTACCTATGGCTACACCTTC
TRBJ1-2	TRBV19	TRBD1	once	CASSRAPGQPYGYTF	TGTGCCAGTAGTAGAGCCCCGGGACAGCCCTATGGCTACACCTTC